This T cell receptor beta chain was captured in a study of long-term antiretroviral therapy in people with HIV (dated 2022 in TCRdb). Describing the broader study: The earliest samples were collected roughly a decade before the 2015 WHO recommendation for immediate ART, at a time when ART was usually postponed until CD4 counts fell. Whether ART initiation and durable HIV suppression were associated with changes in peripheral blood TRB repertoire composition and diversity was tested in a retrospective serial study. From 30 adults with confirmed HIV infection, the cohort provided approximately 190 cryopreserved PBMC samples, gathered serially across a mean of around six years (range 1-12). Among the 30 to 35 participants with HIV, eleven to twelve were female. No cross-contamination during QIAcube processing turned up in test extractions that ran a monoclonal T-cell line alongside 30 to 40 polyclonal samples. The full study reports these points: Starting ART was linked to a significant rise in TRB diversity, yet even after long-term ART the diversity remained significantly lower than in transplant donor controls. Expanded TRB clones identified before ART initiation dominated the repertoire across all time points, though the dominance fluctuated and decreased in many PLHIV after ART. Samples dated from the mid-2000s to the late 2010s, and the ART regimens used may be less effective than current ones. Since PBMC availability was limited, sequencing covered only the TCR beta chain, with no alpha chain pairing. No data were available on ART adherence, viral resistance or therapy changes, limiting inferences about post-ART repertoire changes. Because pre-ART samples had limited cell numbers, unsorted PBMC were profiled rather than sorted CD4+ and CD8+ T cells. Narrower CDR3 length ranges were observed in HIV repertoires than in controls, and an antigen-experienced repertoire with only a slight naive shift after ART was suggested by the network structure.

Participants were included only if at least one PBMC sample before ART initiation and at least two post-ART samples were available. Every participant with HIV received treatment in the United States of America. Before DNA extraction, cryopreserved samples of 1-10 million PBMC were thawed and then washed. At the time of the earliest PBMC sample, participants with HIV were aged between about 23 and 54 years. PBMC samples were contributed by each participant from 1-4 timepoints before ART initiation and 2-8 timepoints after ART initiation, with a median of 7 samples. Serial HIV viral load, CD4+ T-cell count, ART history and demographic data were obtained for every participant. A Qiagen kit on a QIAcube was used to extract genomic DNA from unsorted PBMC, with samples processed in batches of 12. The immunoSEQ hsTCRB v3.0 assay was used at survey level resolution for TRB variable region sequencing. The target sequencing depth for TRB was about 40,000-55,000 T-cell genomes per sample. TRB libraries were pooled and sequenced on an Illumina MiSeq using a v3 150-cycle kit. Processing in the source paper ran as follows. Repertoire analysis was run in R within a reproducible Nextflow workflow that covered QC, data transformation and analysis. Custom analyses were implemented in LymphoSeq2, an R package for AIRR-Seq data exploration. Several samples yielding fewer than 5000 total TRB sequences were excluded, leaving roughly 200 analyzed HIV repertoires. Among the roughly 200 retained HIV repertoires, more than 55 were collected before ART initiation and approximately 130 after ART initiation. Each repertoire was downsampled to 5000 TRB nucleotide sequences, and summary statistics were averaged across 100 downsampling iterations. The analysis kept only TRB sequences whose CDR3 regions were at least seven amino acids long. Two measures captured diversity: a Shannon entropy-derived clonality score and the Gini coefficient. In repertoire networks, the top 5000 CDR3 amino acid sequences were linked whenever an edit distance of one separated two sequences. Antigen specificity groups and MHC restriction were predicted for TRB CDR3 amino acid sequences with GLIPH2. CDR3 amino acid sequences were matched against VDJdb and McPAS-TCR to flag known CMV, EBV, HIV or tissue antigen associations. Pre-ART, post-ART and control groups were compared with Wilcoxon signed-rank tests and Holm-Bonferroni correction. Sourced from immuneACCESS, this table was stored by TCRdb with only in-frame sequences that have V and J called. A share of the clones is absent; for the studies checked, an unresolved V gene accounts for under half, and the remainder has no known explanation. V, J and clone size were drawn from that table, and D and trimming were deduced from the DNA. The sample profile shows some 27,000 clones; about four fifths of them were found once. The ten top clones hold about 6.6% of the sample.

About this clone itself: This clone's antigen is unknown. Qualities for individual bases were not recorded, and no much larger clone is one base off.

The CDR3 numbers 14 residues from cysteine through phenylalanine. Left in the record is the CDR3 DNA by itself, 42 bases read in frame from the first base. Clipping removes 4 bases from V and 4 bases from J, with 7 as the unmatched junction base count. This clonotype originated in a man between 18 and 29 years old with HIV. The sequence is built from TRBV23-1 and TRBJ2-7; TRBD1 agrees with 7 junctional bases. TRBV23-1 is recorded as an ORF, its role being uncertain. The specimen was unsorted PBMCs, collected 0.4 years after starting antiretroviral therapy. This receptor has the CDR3 CASSLPGQIYEQYF. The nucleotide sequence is TGCGCCAGCAGTCTGCCGGGACAGATTTACGAGCAGTACTTC.